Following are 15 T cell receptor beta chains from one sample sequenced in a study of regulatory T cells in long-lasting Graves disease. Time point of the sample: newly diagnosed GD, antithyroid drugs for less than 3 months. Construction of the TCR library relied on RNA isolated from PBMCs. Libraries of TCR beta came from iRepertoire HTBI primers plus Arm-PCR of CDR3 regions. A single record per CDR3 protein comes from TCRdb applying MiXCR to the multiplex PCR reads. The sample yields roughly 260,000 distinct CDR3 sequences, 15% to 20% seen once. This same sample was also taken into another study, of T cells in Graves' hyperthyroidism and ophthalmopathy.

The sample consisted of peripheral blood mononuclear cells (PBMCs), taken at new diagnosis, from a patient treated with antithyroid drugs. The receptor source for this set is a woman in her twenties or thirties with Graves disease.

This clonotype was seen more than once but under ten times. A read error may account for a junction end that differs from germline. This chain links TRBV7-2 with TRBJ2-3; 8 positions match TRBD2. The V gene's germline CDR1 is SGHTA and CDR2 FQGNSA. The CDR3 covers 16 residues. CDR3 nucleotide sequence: TGTGCCAGCAGCTTAGATGGGACTAGTGGAACAGATACGCGGTATTTT. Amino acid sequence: CASSLDGTSGTDTRYF.

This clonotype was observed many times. As DNA, the CDR3 is TGTGCCAGTAGTCCAACAGGGGGCATCCACCTAAACTATGGCTACACCTTC. Its protein product is CASSPTGGIHLNYGYTF. The V and J genes are TRBV19 and TRBJ1-2; 9 nucleotides agree with TRBD1. The CDR3 runs 17 residues. The trim removed 5 bases at V and 2 bases at J, leaving 12 bases unmatched. The germline gives CDR1 LNHDA, CDR2 SQIVND (reference sequence). Drawing the rest from reference TRBV19 and TRBJ1-2, the complete variable domain is DGGITQSPKYLFRKEGQNVTLSCEQNLNHDAMYWYRQDPGQGLRLIYYSQIVNDFQKGDIAEGYSVSREKKESFPLTVTSAQKNPTAFYLCASSPTGGIHLNYGYTFGSGTRLTVV.

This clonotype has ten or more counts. CDR3 amino acids: CASNHNPGTGVGMDEQYF. In DNA, the CDR3 is TGCGCCAGCAACCATAATCCCGGGACAGGGGTGGGAATGGACGAGCAGTACTTC. The gene calls are TRBV5-1 and TRBJ2-7; TRBD1 matches at 10 bases. Trimming cost V 6 bases and J 5 bases; bases outside gene matches: 20. This CDR3 is built from 18 residues. Per the germline V gene, CDR1 is SGHRS and CDR2 is YFSETQ.

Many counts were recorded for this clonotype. The CDR3 DNA sequence: TGTGCCAGCAGCTTATTTGGGACGGGGGGGGATGGCTACACCTTC. Translation: CASSLFGTGGDGYTF. V is TRBV7-2 and J is TRBJ1-2, with a tentative D call TRBD1 (5 bases). This CDR3 has 15 amino acids. From germline, CDR1 is SGHTA and CDR2 FQGNSA. V lost 2 bases, J lost 6 bases, and 16 bases lay in between.

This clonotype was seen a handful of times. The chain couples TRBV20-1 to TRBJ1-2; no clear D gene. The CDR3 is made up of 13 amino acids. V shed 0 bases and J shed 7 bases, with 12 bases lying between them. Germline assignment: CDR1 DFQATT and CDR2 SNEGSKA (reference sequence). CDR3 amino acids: CSAREARARGYTF. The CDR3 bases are TGCAGTGCTAGAGAGGCGAGGGCCCGTGGCTACACCTTC.

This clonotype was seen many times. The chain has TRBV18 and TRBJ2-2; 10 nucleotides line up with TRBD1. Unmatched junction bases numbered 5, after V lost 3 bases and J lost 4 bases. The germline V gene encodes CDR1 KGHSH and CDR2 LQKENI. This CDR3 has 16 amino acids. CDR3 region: CASSPGTGAITGELFF. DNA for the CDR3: TGTGCCAGCTCACCGGGGACAGGGGCAATCACCGGGGAGCTGTTTTTT.

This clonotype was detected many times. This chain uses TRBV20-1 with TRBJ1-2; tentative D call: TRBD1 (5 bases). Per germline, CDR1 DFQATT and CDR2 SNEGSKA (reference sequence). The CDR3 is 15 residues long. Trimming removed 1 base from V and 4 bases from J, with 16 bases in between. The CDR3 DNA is TGCAGTGCTAGAGGAGGAGGGGAGGGACTCTATGGCTACACCTTC. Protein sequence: CSARGGGEGLYGYTF.

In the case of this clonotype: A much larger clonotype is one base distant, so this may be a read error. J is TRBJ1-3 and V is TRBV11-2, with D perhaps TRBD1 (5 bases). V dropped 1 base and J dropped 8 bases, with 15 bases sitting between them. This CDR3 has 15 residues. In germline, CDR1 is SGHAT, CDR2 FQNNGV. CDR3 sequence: CASSLGGPTLDTIYF. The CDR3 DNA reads TGTGCCAGCAGCTTAGGGGGACCGACTCTGGACACCATATATTTT.

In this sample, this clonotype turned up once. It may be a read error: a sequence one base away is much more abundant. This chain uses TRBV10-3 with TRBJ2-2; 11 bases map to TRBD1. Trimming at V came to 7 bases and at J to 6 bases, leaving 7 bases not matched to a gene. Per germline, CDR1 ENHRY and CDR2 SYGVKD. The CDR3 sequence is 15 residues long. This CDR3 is CAIMTGQGGAGELFF. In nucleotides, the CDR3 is TGTGCCATCATGACGGGACAGGGGGGGGCCGGGGAGCTGTTTTTT.

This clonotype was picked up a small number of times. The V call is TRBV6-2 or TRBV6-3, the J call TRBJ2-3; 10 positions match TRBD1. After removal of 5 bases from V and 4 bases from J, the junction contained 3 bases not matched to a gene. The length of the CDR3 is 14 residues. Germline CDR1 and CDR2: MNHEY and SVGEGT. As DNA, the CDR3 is TGTGCCAGCAGTGAGGGGACAGGGGCAGATACGCAGTATTTT. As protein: CASSEGTGADTQYF.

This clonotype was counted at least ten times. The CDR3 protein is CASSQEFPGSLHEQYF. DNA for the CDR3: TGTGCCAGCAGCCAAGAATTCCCAGGGTCTCTACACGAGCAGTACTTC. The chain links TRBV14 to TRBJ2-7, with D possibly being TRBD1 (5 bases). The germline CDR1 and CDR2 sequences are SGHDN and FVKESK. Trimming cost V 0 bases and J 5 bases, with 17 bases left between them. The CDR3 runs 16 residues.

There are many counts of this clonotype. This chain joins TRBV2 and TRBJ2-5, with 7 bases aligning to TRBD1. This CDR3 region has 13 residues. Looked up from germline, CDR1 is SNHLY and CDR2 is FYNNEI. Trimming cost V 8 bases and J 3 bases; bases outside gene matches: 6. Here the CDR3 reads CASCDRDKETQYF. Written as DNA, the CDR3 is TGTGCCAGCTGCGACAGGGATAAAGAGACCCAGTACTTC.

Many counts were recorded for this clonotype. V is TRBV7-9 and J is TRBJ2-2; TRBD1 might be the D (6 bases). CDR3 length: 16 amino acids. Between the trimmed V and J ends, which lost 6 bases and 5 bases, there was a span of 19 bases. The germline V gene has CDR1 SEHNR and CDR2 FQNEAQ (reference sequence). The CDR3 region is CASSPLERGKTGELFF. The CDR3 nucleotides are TGTGCCAGCAGTCCCCTAGAGAGGGGGAAAACCGGGGAGCTGTTTTTT.

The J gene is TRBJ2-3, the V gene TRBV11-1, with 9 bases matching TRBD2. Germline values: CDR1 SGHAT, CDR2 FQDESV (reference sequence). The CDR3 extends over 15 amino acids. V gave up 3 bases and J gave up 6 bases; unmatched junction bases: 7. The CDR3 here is CASSFLPSGEDTQYF. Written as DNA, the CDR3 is TGTGCCAGCAGCTTCTTGCCTAGCGGGGAGGATACGCAGTATTTT. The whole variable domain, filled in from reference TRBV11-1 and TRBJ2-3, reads EAEVAQSPRYKITEKSQAVAFWCDPISGHATLYWYRQILGQGPELLVQFQDESVVDDSQLPKDRFSAERLKGVDSTLKIQPAELGDSAMYLCASSFLPSGEDTQYFGPGTRLTVL.

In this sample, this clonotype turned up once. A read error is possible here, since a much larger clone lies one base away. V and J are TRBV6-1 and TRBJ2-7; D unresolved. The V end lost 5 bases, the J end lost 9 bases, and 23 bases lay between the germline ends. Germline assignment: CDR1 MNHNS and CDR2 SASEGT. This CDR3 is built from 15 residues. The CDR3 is CASSRDWVRPPRQYF. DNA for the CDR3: TGTGCCAGCAGTCGTGACTGGGTAAGACCCCCAAGGCAGTACTTC.